These 16 T cell receptor beta chains originate from one sample sequenced in a study of T cells in Graves' hyperthyroidism and ophthalmopathy. RNA transcripts provided the source from which TCR beta CDR3 regions were amplified. RT-PCR in the first round (using the HTBI primer set) targeted the TCR CDR3. Via MiXCR, TCRdb re-called the multiplex PCR reads, giving one row per CDR3 protein. The table has fewer than 450,000 distinct CDR3 sequences, 15% seen once; the top ten hold about 21%. Sequenced: blood. The receptors originated from a woman aged 55-75 years with Graves' ophthalmopathy.

This clonotype was detected only a few times. The chain links TRBV19 to TRBJ2-7; possible D gene TRBD2, 5 bases. The germline gives CDR1 LNHDA, CDR2 SQIVND (reference sequence). V was clipped by 5 bases and J by 3 bases, with 11 bases between them. The CDR3 totals 13 residues. In DNA, the CDR3 is TGTGCCAGTAGTTCCGGGGATGTCTACGAGCAGTACTTC. It yields the protein CASSSGDVYEQYF.

The sample holds a few counts of this clonotype. The V call is TRBV11-2, the J call TRBJ2-4, with D hard to call. CDR1 and CDR2 from the germline V gene are SGHAT and FQNNGV. Trimming shortened V by 1 base and J by 4 bases, and 8 bases separated the two germline ends. The CDR3 has 14 amino acids. The DNA for the CDR3 is TGTGCCAGCAGCTTAGGGCAGGAAAAAAACATTCAGTACTTC. Translated: CASSLGQEKNIQYF. Based on the CDR3 plus reference TRBV11-2 and TRBJ2-4, the full variable domain is EAGVAQSPRYKIIEKRQSVAFWCNPISGHATLYWYQQILGQGPKLLIQFQNNGVVDDSQLPKDRFSAERLKGVDSTLKIQPAKLEDSAVYLCASSLGQEKNIQYFGAGTRLSVL.

In its sample, this clonotype was seen many times. The chain employs TRBV20-1 and TRBJ2-4; TRBD2 is a possible D gene (5 bases). The germline gives CDR1 DFQATT, CDR2 SNEGSKA (reference sequence). Deletions cut 5 bases from V and 3 bases from J, with 11 bases between. This CDR3 has 13 residues. The CDR3: CSALTRNKNIQYF. CDR3 DNA: TGCAGTGCTCTCACTAGGAACAAAAACATTCAGTACTTC.

At least ten counts were recorded for this clonotype. This chain connects TRBV6-1 to TRBJ1-5; D possibly corresponds to TRBD1 (6 bases). With 2 bases removed from V and 0 bases from J, the gap between germline ends came to 8 bases. Germline V gives CDR1 MNHNS, CDR2 SASEGT. This CDR3 comprises 15 residues. In nucleotides, the CDR3 is TGTGCCAGCAGTGAATGGGGGCATAGCAATCAGCCCCAGCATTTT. Protein: CASSEWGHSNQPQHF.

This clonotype was observed a handful of times. The chain uses TRBV7-8 and TRBJ2-1, with 15 bases matching TRBD2. Germline CDR1 reads SGHVS; CDR2 reads FQNEAQ. CDR3 length: 14 residues. Trimming removed 10 bases from V and 7 bases from J; junction bases left unmatched: 5. The CDR3 spells CATRTSGRGNEQFF. CDR3 nucleotides: TGTGCCACCCGGACTAGCGGGAGGGGGAATGAGCAGTTCTTC.

The chain has TRBV6-5 and TRBJ1-6; the D gene is possibly TRBD1 (6 bases). Germline lookup yields CDR1 MNHEY and CDR2 SVGAGI. This CDR3 region has 16 residues. V was trimmed by 2 bases and J by 6 bases, leaving 14 bases between them. This CDR3 reads CASSYSEGVANSPLHF. In DNA form, the CDR3 reads TGTGCCAGCAGTTACAGCGAGGGGGTAGCTAATTCACCCCTCCACTTT.

At least ten counts were recorded for this clonotype. The J gene is TRBJ2-3, the V gene TRBV3-1; a possible D gene is TRBD2 (5 bases). This CDR3 region has 15 residues. CDR1 and CDR2 from the germline V gene are LGHDT and YNNKEL (reference sequence). V was shortened by 4 bases and J by 2 bases, with 13 bases between the two germline ends. The CDR3 DNA follows: TGTGCCAGCAGCCCGAGCGGATTCCCCACAGATACGCAGTATTTT. Protein: CASSPSGFPTDTQYF.

This sequence joins TRBV20-1 and TRBJ2-6, with D uncertain. V dropped 1 base and J dropped 0 bases, with 4 bases sitting between them. The CDR3 runs 14 residues. Germline CDR1 is DFQATT and CDR2 is SNEGSKA (reference sequence). The CDR3 coding sequence is TGCAGTGCTAGAGCCAGCTCTGGGGCCAACGTCCTGACTTTC. Translation gives CSARASSGANVLTF.

In this sample, this clonotype turned up a few times. With a much larger clone just one base away, this may be a read error. This sequence joins TRBV6-5 and TRBJ2-3; 9 bases map to TRBD2. The CDR3 extends over 21 amino acids. From germline, CDR1 is MNHEY and CDR2 SVGAGI. CDR3 DNA sequence: TGTGCCAGCAGTTACTCGATCTTCGGAAGCGGGAGGCGAGGGGAAACAGATGCGCAGTATTTT. Translated: CASSYSIFGSGRRGETDAQYF.

This clonotype was counted at least ten times. V gene TRBV6-1 combines with J gene TRBJ2-3; D remains ambiguous. Between the trimmed V and J ends, which lost 0 bases and 5 bases, there was a span of 3 bases. This CDR3 is built from 12 residues. From germline, CDR1 is MNHNS and CDR2 SASEGT. The DNA for the CDR3 is TGTGCCAGCAGTGAAGCGGGAGATACGCAGTATTTT. This encodes CASSEAGDTQYF.

This clonotype was observed many times. CDR3 DNA: TGTGCCAGCAGAACCCTTTTTGGGACCAATGCTAACTATGGCTACACCTTC. It yields the protein CASRTLFGTNANYGYTF. The chain carries TRBV27 and TRBJ1-2; a possible D gene is TRBD1 (5 bases). The CDR3 spans 17 residues. Looked up from germline, CDR1 is MNHEY and CDR2 is SMNVEV (reference sequence). The germline V and J ends were trimmed by 6 bases and 0 bases, with 20 bases remaining between them.

The chain has TRBV5-1 and TRBJ2-5, with 14 bases aligning to TRBD2. J gave up 5 bases and V 0 bases, and 12 bases lay outside the gene matches. Germline V lookup: CDR1 SGHRS, CDR2 YFSETQ. This CDR3 is 19 amino acids long. CDR3 amino acids: CASSLAGLAGGVTGETQYF. The CDR3 DNA is TGCGCCAGCAGCTTGGCCGGACTAGCGGGAGGAGTTACAGGGGAGACCCAGTACTTC.

This clonotype was seen repeatedly, ten times or more. This CDR3 reads CSATGGLRANQPQHF. CDR3 bases: TGCAGTGCTACGGGAGGTCTCAGGGCGAATCAGCCCCAGCATTTT. The chain links TRBV20-1 to TRBJ1-5; maybe TRBD1 (5 bases). The CDR3 runs 15 residues. With 4 bases removed from V and 4 bases from J, the gap between germline ends came to 17 bases. The germline gives CDR1 DFQATT, CDR2 SNEGSKA (reference sequence).

This clonotype occurred many times. The chain employs TRBV5-1 and TRBJ2-3, with 7 bases lining up with TRBD1. V trimming: 4 bases; J trimming: 1 base; junction bases outside the gene matches: 3. Per the germline V gene, CDR1 is SGHRS and CDR2 is YFSETQ. The CDR3 contains 14 residues. The CDR3 region has the DNA TGCGCCAGCAGCCGGGGACAGCGCACAGATACGCAGTATTTT. Amino acids: CASSRGQRTDTQYF.

This clonotype was seen at least ten times. This chain uses TRBV29-1 with TRBJ2-3; no firm D call. V gave up 2 bases and J gave up 0 bases, with 3 bases separating them. Germline V gene lookup returns CDR1 SQVTM and CDR2 ANQGSEA. The CDR3 has 12 amino acids. Here the CDR3 DNA reads TGCAGCGTTGAACCCAGCACAGATACGCAGTATTTT. Its protein product is CSVEPSTDTQYF.

The rearrangement uses TRBV27 and TRBJ2-7, with 7 bases identical to TRBD2. There are 14 residues in the CDR3. Germline V gene lookup returns CDR1 MNHEY and CDR2 SMNVEV (reference sequence). V lost 4 bases, J lost 3 bases, and 6 bases stayed unmatched. The CDR3 sequence: CASSSGLHFYEQYF. CDR3 nucleotides: TGTGCCAGCAGTTCGGGACTACATTTCTACGAGCAGTACTTC.